The TCR beta chain under discussion was sequenced for a study of regulatory T cells in long-lasting Graves disease. Study results and limitations: Gene preferences differed: TRBV28, TRBJ1-2, TRBJ2-5 in persistent cases.

Libraries of TCR beta came from iRepertoire HTBI primers plus Arm-PCR of CDR3 regions. Using its own MiXCR run on the multiplex PCR reads, TCRdb lists one record per CDR3 protein. The sample yields roughly 500,000 distinct CDR3 sequences, about 14% seen once. Described time point: newly diagnosed GD, antithyroid drugs for less than 3 months. Preparation of the TCR library used RNA extracted from PBMCs. The patient group derived from an endocrinology department in Xi'an, China. The CDR3 spans 21 residues. The germline V gene has CDR1 MDHEN and CDR2 SYDVKM. V was pared by 4 bases and J by 3 bases, with 22 bases of the junction left unmatched. Many counts were recorded for this clonotype. Its antigen is unknown. This same sample was also part of a study on T cells in Graves' hyperthyroidism and ophthalmopathy. In that study: A model of 13 V-J pairs discriminated ophthalmopathy from stable hyperthyroidism.

The TCR originated in a woman between 50 and 59 years old with Graves disease. This chain links TRBV28 with TRBJ2-2, with TRBD2 matching 8 bases. Source: peripheral blood mononuclear cells (PBMCs), taken at new diagnosis, from a patient treated with antithyroid drugs. This CDR3 reads CASSSLVRGVAGLVYTGELFF. The CDR3 DNA is TGTGCCAGCAGTTCCCTCGTCCGGGGGGTAGCGGGACTCGTCTACACCGGGGAGCTGTTTTTT.